These 3 T cell receptor beta chains came from one sample sequenced in a study of T cells in localized non-small cell lung cancer. Assay: immunoSEQ multiplex PCR; the TCRdb copy retains only in-frame clones and omits some. The data contain about 62,000 clones, roughly 79% of them singletons. The sequences come from PBMCs, collected before any cancer treatment. All receptors derive from a man aged 40-75 years with stage II lung adenocarcinoma.

The rearrangement joins TRBV4-3 to TRBJ2-7, with a possible D match to TRBD2 (5 bases). Deletions cut 1 base from V and 6 bases from J, with 16 bases between. Germline V CDR1 and CDR2: LGHNA, YSLEER. This CDR3 region has 15 residues. CDR3 amino acids: CASSQGLDSLGEQYF. CDR3 DNA sequence: TGCGCCAGCAGCCAAGGTCTGGACTCCCTTGGCGAGCAGTACTTC.

The chain has TRBV2 and TRBJ2-7; 7 nucleotides align to TRBD1. Germline values: CDR1 SNHLY, CDR2 FYNNEI. The CDR3 is 15 residues long. The junction had 5 bases not matched to a gene; V was cut back by 1 base and J by 2 bases. For the CDR3, the DNA is TGTGCCAGCAGTGAAGGGAACAGGGGCCCCTACGAGCAGTACTTC. Translated: CASSEGNRGPYEQYF.

CDR3 residues: CASSHGLAGEGETQYF. The DNA for the CDR3 is TGCGCCAGCAGCCACGGACTAGCGGGAGAAGGAGAGACCCAGTACTTC. The rearrangement uses TRBV5-1 and TRBJ2-5, with TRBD2 identical over 13 bases. The V gene end was trimmed by 4 bases and the J gene end by 4 bases; junction bases not matched to a gene: 7. This CDR3 comprises 16 residues. CDR1 is SGHRS, CDR2 YFSETQ, per germline. The full variable domain, in which reference TRBV5-1 and TRBJ2-5 provide the parts outside the CDR3, is KAGVTQTPRYLIKTRGQQVTLSCSPISGHRSVSWYQQTPGQGLQFLFEYFSETQRNKGNFPGRFSGRQFSNSRSEMNVSTLELGDSALYLCASSHGLAGEGETQYFGPGTRLLVL.